This TCR beta chain was recorded in a study of human T cells and chemical hapten exposure listed by TCRdb under 2021. Concerning the study at large: For sensitization, 2% DPC in acetone was applied to a 2 cm by 2 cm area of upper inner arm skin. Approximately 28 alopecia patients provided blood for TCR sequencing at one to four time points (pre-sensitization, 2, 6 and 24 weeks). The libraries were sequenced as a pool, and the TCR yield per sample differed mostly because of small variations in library volumes within the pool. The study tracked peripheral blood TCR repertoire changes in vivo during primary and secondary sensitization to the hapten diphenylcyclopropenone (DPC) in alopecia patients. Blood samples were taken from patients before sensitization (week 0) and at 2, 6 and about 24 weeks after DPC sensitization. Patients additionally received weekly therapeutic DPC doses to the scalp throughout the approximately 25-week study period. Patch testing was done on the upper back using Finn chambers containing 0.01% DPC, and results were scored after 6 days according to International Contact Dermatitis Research Group standards. Most of the patients in the cohort were female, and the cohort covered alopecia areata with under or over 50% scalp involvement, alopecia totalis and alopecia universalis. The paper's findings and limits, for the study overall: Alopecia, a presumed autoimmune disease, was present in all patients, so the immune response of the patients might differ from that of healthy individuals. Repeated subsampling changed both the strength of the expansion versus patch-test correlation and the threshold at which that correlation became significant. The number of TCRs above 1 in 1000 frequency did not change with DPC sensitization; there was no evidence of global repertoire structure alterations. Patch test score was positively correlated with the number of PT1 expanded TCRs, with significance at thresholds 8, 16 and 32 but not at 4. Expanded TCRs formed significantly more large CDR3 similarity clusters than pre-sensitization or healthy control sets, consistent with antigen-driven responses.

The time point label of this sample denotes: patch test 1, 2 weeks after DPC sensitization. The treatment or condition label corresponds to: therapeutic diphenylcyclopropenone sensitization with weekly scalp DPC. Blood at each patch-test visit was drawn before the patch test was applied. Patients were eligible if aged 18 to 70, diagnosed with alopecia and judged suitable for DPC therapy, and pregnant patients were excluded. Total RNA was extracted from unfractionated whole blood collected in Tempus Blood RNA tubes. Trimming leaves V shorter by 4 bases and J shorter by 3 bases, with the junction holding 7 bases beyond the gene matches. Including cysteine and phenylalanine, the CDR3 has 16 amino acids. Kept here is only the CDR3 DNA, which spans 48 bases and is read in frame from base 1. Reading the germline V gene (reference sequence) gives CDR1 SEHNR and CDR2 FQNEAQ. Points on this clonotype: Its antigen has not been determined. No much larger clone exists at a distance of one base, and base qualities are not known.

Library construction relied on RACE. Sequenced using a NextSeq 500. Library preparation attached unique molecular identifiers to individual cDNA molecules for quantitative, reproducible TCR counting. For every blood RNA sample, sequencing covered both the TCR alpha and TCR beta chains. The paper's processing steps were these. A median of about 89,000 TCRs per sample was observed, with a range of roughly 20,000 to 700,000. V, J and CDR3 annotation of the TCR reads was carried out using the Decombinator software suite. Every sample was subsampled to the same number of TCRs (28,000) for the PS versus PT1 abundance plots. TCRs were defined as expanded if absent before sensitization and observed at least eight times at the 2-week time point. TCRdb cleaned the public reads at Q25 with fastp, built clones with MiXCR and kept in-frame beta chains. Duplicate CDR3 protein sequences are folded into a single record with the most common DNA and genes. These V and J calls are TCRdb output, not the study's own analysis. Counted in this sample were 75,000 to 95,000 distinct CDR3 sequences; 12% of them appeared once. The ten biggest clones cover 3.5% of the sample.

The sequence came from a woman aged 60-75 years with alopecia areata. Some clones in this sample may be carry-over from other donors' samples. The chain uses TRBV7-9 and TRBJ1-2, and 11 junction bases match TRBD1. The sample here was whole blood, taken in connection with sensitization to the hapten diphenylcyclopropenone (DPC). For the CDR3, the sequence is CASSWTGGGPYYGYTF. The nucleotide sequence reads as follows: TGTGCCAGCAGCTGGACAGGGGGCGGACCTTACTATGGCTACACCTTC. The full variable domain, completed from the reference TRBV7-9 and TRBJ1-2 proteins outside the CDR3, reads DTGVSQNPRHKITKRGQNVTFRCDPISEHNRLYWYRQTLGQGPEFLTYFQNEAQLEKSRLLSDRFSAERPKGSFSTLEIQRTEQGDSAMYLCASSWTGGGPYYGYTFGSGTRLTVV.